The rows below give T cell receptor beta chains drawn from one sample of a study of blood T cell repertoires in COVID-19. Measured with immunoSEQ multiplex PCR; TCRdb has only the in-frame clones, and not every one. Among around 440,000 clones listed, about nine tenths were seen once. The sequenced sample consisted of peripheral blood. Receptors originate from a woman aged 45-65 years with COVID-19, enrolled during active disease. Both conserved end residues are part of each CDR3. A D gene is named only where the DNA matches it firmly. Part of the rows lack a size; the others show once, few, many or a class for expanded clones.

V,D,length,J,size,CDR3,DNA
TRBV5-1,TRBD1,14,TRBJ2-3,.,CASSLTGSRDTQYF,TGCGCCAGCAGCCTGACAGGGTCGAGAGATACGCAGTATTTT
TRBV24-1,.,17,TRBJ2-1,.,CATSDSQIRSSYNEQFF,TGTGCCACCAGTGATTCCCAGATCCGGAGCTCCTACAATGAGCAGTTCTTC
TRBV15,.,16,TRBJ1-3,.,CATSRDRQSSGNTIYF,TGTGCCACCAGCAGAGATCGCCAGTCCTCTGGAAACACCATATATTTT
TRBV19,.,10,TRBJ1-1,few,CASKSTEAFF,TGTGCCAGTAAGAGCACTGAAGCTTTCTTT
TRBV10-3,.,14,TRBJ1-5,.,CATRGAVDNQPQHF,TGTGCCACCCGGGGAGCCGTCGACAATCAGCCCCAGCATTTT
TRBV2,.,15,TRBJ1-5,.,CASSEEVARRGPQHF,TGTGCCAGCAGTGAAGAGGTTGCAAGAAGGGGCCCCCAGCATTTT
TRBV7-8,TRBD2,17,TRBJ2-1,.,CASSLVASGGGHDEQFF,TGTGCCAGCAGCTTAGTCGCGAGCGGGGGGGGCCATGATGAGCAGTTCTTC
TRBV5-6,.,14,TRBJ2-2,once,CASSPGAGTGELFF,TGTGCCAGCAGCCCGGGAGCGGGCACCGGGGAGCTGTTTTTT
TRBV19,.,14,TRBJ2-2,.,CASSIDRGTGELFF,TGTGCCAGTAGTATAGATCGGGGCACCGGGGAGCTGTTTTTT
TRBV7-3,.,14,TRBJ2-7,.,CASSLEAGPYEQYF,TGTGCCAGCAGCTTGGAGGCCGGACCCTACGAGCAGTACTTC
TRBV5-1,TRBD1,14,TRBJ2-2,.,CASSGARGKEELFF,TGCGCCAGCAGCGGGGCCAGGGGGAAGGAGGAGCTGTTTTTT
TRBV2,.,10,TRBJ2-1,once,CASSVQRQFF,TGTGCCAGCAGTGTGCAGCGGCAGTTCTTC
TRBV5-8,.,13,TRBJ1-1,.,CASSLSMNTEAFF,TGTGCCAGCAGCTTGAGCATGAACACTGAAGCTTTCTTT
TRBV19,TRBD1,14,TRBJ1-2,once,CASRDRGRSYGYTF,TGTGCCAGTAGGGACAGGGGGCGCAGCTATGGCTACACCTTC
TRBV9,.,14,TRBJ2-2,.,CASSVSGKPGELFF,TGTGCCAGCAGCGTATCAGGGAAGCCCGGGGAGCTGTTTTTT
TRBV5-6,TRBD1,14,TRBJ1-5,.,CASSQGASNQPQHF,TGTGCCAGCAGCCAGGGGGCGTCAAATCAGCCCCAGCATTTT
TRBV7-2,.,15,TRBJ2-3,.,CASSLGIAGTDTQYF,TGTGCCAGCAGCTTAGGGATAGCGGGCACAGATACGCAGTATTTT
TRBV19,.,12,TRBJ1-5,.,CASSIGSGPQHF,TGTGCCAGTAGTATAGGGAGCGGGCCCCAGCATTTT
TRBV18,.,14,TRBJ1-4,.,CASSPGTHTKKLFF,TGTGCCAGCTCCCCCGGGACACATACTAAAAAACTGTTTTTT
TRBV19,.,14,TRBJ1-3,.,CASSITADGNTIYF,TGTGCCAGTAGTATTACAGCAGATGGAAACACCATATATTTT
TRBV25-1,.,15,TRBJ1-6,.,CASSETGQSNSPLHF,TGTGCCAGCAGCGAGACAGGACAGAGCAATTCACCCCTCCACTTT
TRBV10-3,TRBD1,14,TRBJ1-1,.,CAIRGWTGGTEAFF,TGTGCCATCAGGGGCTGGACAGGGGGCACTGAAGCTTTCTTT
TRBV7-2,TRBD2,13,TRBJ2-1,few,CASSPRWRGVGFF,TGTGCCAGCAGCCCCCGCTGGCGGGGGGTAGGGTTCTTC
TRBV19,.,14,TRBJ1-2,.,CASSMIAGARGYTF,TGTGCCAGTAGTATGATCGCAGGGGCGCGGGGCTACACCTTC
TRBV18,.,13,TRBJ1-1,.,CASSPPGAPKAFF,TGTGCCAGCTCACCACCAGGGGCCCCAAAAGCTTTCTTT
TRBV5-5,TRBD1,15,TRBJ1-2,.,CASSLATGGRDGYTF,TGTGCCAGCAGCTTGGCCACAGGGGGCAGAGATGGCTACACCTTC
TRBV28,.,13,TRBJ1-5,.,CASSFPGYQPQHF,TGTGCCAGCAGCTTCCCAGGTTATCAGCCCCAGCATTTT
TRBV4-1,.,14,TRBJ1-5,.,CASSRGQVDQPQHF,TGCGCCAGCAGCCGGGGGCAGGTGGATCAGCCCCAGCATTTT
TRBV5-1,.,15,TRBJ2-5,.,CASSLDAGRRETQYF,TGCGCCAGCAGCTTGGATGCGGGGAGGCGAGAGACCCAGTACTTC
TRBV6-5,.,15,TRBJ2-5,.,CASSYASGLQETQYF,TGTGCCAGCAGTTACGCCAGCGGGCTACAAGAGACCCAGTACTTC
TRBV19,.,13,TRBJ1-1,.,CASVSGTNTEAFF,TGTGCCAGTGTATCCGGGACTAACACTGAAGCTTTCTTT
TRBV1,.,22,TRBJ2-5,.,CTSSPQYHTPLSGGPSKETQYF,TGCACCAGCAGCCCCCAATACCATACCCCCCTTAGCGGGGGGCCGTCAAAGGAGACCCAGTACTTC
TRBV9,TRBD2,14,TRBJ2-3,.,CASGPRGDTDTQYF,TGTGCCAGCGGCCCCCGGGGGGATACAGATACGCAGTATTTT
TRBV5-1,TRBD1,13,TRBJ1-1,.,CASTLTGRTEAFF,TGCGCCAGCACCCTGACAGGGAGGACTGAAGCTTTCTTT
TRBV3-1/TRBV3-2,TRBD2,15,TRBJ2-1,.,CASSQVRGGGAHQFF,TGTGCCAGCAGCCAAGTTAGAGGCGGGGGAGCGCATCAGTTCTTC
TRBV7-8,.,14,TRBJ1-4,few,CASSLSWRNEKLFF,TGTGCCAGCAGCTTAAGTTGGAGAAATGAAAAACTGTTTTTT
TRBV5-6,TRBD1,16,TRBJ2-7,.,CASIFMGQGAVNEQYF,TGTGCCAGCATTTTCATGGGACAGGGGGCTGTCAACGAGCAGTACTTC
TRBV7-2,.,14,TRBJ1-5,.,CASSLGGGVEPQHF,TGTGCCAGCAGCTTAGGGGGGGGAGTAGAGCCCCAGCATTTT
TRBV6-6,TRBD2,13,TRBJ2-3,.,CATREGSADTQYF,TGTGCCACACGGGAGGGTAGTGCAGATACGCAGTATTTT
TRBV6-5,TRBD1,13,TRBJ1-2,.,CASRQGASYGYTF,TGTGCCTCAAGACAGGGCGCTTCCTATGGCTACACCTTC
TRBV9,TRBD2,13,TRBJ2-1,.,CASSVEPSGEQFF,TGTGCCAGCAGCGTAGAGCCTAGCGGGGAGCAGTTCTTC
TRBV3-1/TRBV3-2,.,14,TRBJ1-2,.,CASSQDWGENGYTF,TGTGCCAGCAGCCAAGATTGGGGAGAGAATGGCTACACCTTC
TRBV19,.,15,TRBJ1-1,.,CASSPRQVQGTEAFF,TGTGCCAGTAGTCCCAGACAGGTCCAGGGAACTGAAGCTTTCTTT
TRBV7-2,TRBD1,16,TRBJ2-7,.,CASSFLQGAFTYEQYF,TGTGCCAGCAGCTTCCTGCAGGGGGCGTTCACCTACGAGCAGTACTTC
TRBV28,TRBD1,13,TRBJ1-2,few,CASSTQGESGYTF,TGTGCCAGCAGTACCCAGGGGGAGAGTGGCTACACCTTC
TRBV7-9,TRBD2,15,TRBJ2-3,.,CASRSSGGAGDTQYF,TGTGCCAGCAGATCTAGCGGGGGGGCCGGAGATACGCAGTATTTT